One and the same sample provided the 26 T cell receptor beta chains below, sequenced in a study of T cell responses to AZD1222 COVID-19 vaccine. The assay was immunoSEQ multiplex PCR, and TCRdb's table has in-frame clones only and misses some. The sample contains roughly 160,000 clones, about 92% of which appear only once. The sample here was peripheral blood, taken on day 0 of AZD1222 vaccination. These receptor sequences come from an adult in good health.

The V gene is TRBV2, the J gene TRBJ1-4; D is possibly TRBD1 (5 bases). Looked up from germline, CDR1 is SNHLY and CDR2 is FYNNEI. V was cut by 10 bases and J by 1 base, with 13 bases left in between. The CDR3 loop spans 14 amino acids. For the CDR3, the DNA is TGTGCCATCCCCCGGGGGGGAACTAATGAAAAACTGTTTTTT. Translation: CAIPRGGTNEKLFF.

This sequence joins TRBV18 and TRBJ2-1; tentative D call: TRBD2 (6 bases). The germline gives CDR1 KGHSH, CDR2 LQKENI. CDR3 size: 16 residues. With 2 bases removed from V and 5 bases from J, the gap between germline ends came to 16 bases. CDR3: CASSPITGLSDNEQFF. The CDR3 DNA reads TGTGCCAGCTCACCAATTACGGGACTCTCGGACAATGAGCAGTTCTTC.

This chain links TRBV3-1 (or the pseudogene TRBV3-2) with TRBJ1-2; TRBD1 matches 7 bases. This CDR3 spans 15 amino acids. Germline V gives CDR1 LGHDT, CDR2 YNNKEL (reference sequence). V shed 0 bases, J shed 4 bases, and the junction held 5 bases outside the gene matches. This CDR3 reads CASSQDRGGSYGYTF. The CDR3, as DNA: TGTGCCAGCAGCCAAGACAGAGGGGGCAGCTATGGCTACACCTTC.

The V and J genes are TRBV5-1 and TRBJ2-7; perhaps D is TRBD1 or TRBD2 (5 bases each). Between the trimmed V and J ends, which lost 4 bases and 0 bases, there was a span of 17 bases. The CDR3 runs 16 residues. CDR1 SGHRS and CDR2 YFSETQ come from the germline V gene. CDR3: CASSPSGPGASYEQYF. The CDR3 region has the DNA TGCGCCAGCAGCCCTTCGGGGCCTGGGGCCTCCTACGAGCAGTACTTC.

The chain employs TRBV30 and TRBJ1-1; D possibly corresponds to TRBD1 (6 bases). The CDR3 loop spans 14 amino acids. V was shortened by 3 bases and J by 7 bases, with 18 bases between the two germline ends. Per the germline V gene, CDR1 is GTSNPN and CDR2 is SVGIG (reference sequence). The DNA for the CDR3 is TGTGCCTGGAGGGCAACCGGGACATCACGTGAAGCTTTCTTT. This translates into CAWRATGTSREAFF. The full variable domain, rest sourced from reference TRBV30 and TRBJ1-1, is SQTIHQWPATLVQPVGSPLSLECTVEGTSNPNLYWYRQAAGRGLQLLFYSVGIGQISSEVPQNLSASRPQDRQFILSSKKLLLSDSGFYLCAWRATGTSREAFFGQGTRLTVV.

This sequence joins TRBV5-1 and TRBJ2-3; 7 positions agree with TRBD1. The V and J ends lost 0 bases and 6 bases, in that order; junction bases with no gene match: 4. This CDR3 has 14 amino acids. CDR1 and CDR2 from the germline V gene are SGHRS and YFSETQ. This CDR3 reads CASSLVGGLDTQYF. The CDR3, as DNA: TGCGCCAGCAGCTTGGTAGGGGGCCTTGATACGCAGTATTTT.

The rearrangement joins TRBV2 to TRBJ2-7; possible D gene TRBD1, 6 bases. Germline assignment: CDR1 SNHLY and CDR2 FYNNEI. The CDR3 consists of 14 residues. V was trimmed by 4 bases and J by 3 bases, leaving 13 bases between them. The CDR3: CASSGGLALYEQYF. The CDR3 DNA reads TGTGCCAGCAGTGGGGGGCTAGCACTCTACGAGCAGTACTTC.

The chain has TRBV2 and TRBJ1-6; no reliable D call. Germline CDR1 and CDR2: SNHLY and FYNNEI. This CDR3 has 14 amino acids. Trimming pared 2 bases from V and 8 bases from J, leaving 10 bases between. CDR3 DNA: TGTGCCAGCAGTGAACCCAGATACGATTCACCCCTCCACTTT. It translates to CASSEPRYDSPLHF.

DNA for the CDR3: TGTGCCAGCACGACGGCGAACACCGGGGAGCTGTTTTTT. Amino acid sequence: CASTTANTGELFF. The chain employs TRBV2 and TRBJ2-2; D gene uncertain. This CDR3 comprises 13 residues. From germline, CDR1 is SNHLY and CDR2 FYNNEI. Trimming took off 7 bases at V and 0 bases at J, with 6 bases between the two ends.

This chain links TRBV28 with TRBJ2-7, with a weak D call TRBD1 (5 bases). The CDR3 length is 14 residues. Germline V lookup: CDR1 MDHEN, CDR2 SYDVKM. Trimming took 10 bases from V and 2 from J, leaving 18 bases between them. Here the CDR3 DNA reads TGTGCCACCAATGCCCCTGGACAAACCTACGAGCAGTACTTC. This encodes CATNAPGQTYEQYF.

The chain is built from TRBV14 and TRBJ2-2, with no clear D. This CDR3 is built from 16 residues. Trimming stripped 1 base from V and 8 bases from J, with 17 bases between. Germline V gene data show CDR1 as SGHDN and CDR2 as FVKESK. CDR3: CASSQGDLFLGGELFF. The CDR3 nucleotides are TGTGCCAGCAGCCAAGGTGACCTCTTCCTCGGGGGGGAGCTGTTTTTT. The complete variable domain, with remaining parts taken from reference TRBV14 and TRBJ2-2, reads EAGVTQFPSHSVIEKGQTVTLRCDPISGHDNLYWYRRVMGKEIKFLLHFVKESKQDESGMPNNRFLAERTGGTYSTLKVQPAELEDSGVYFCASSQGDLFLGGELFFGEGSRLTVL.

This clone occurred once. This chain connects TRBV7-2 to TRBJ1-2; 9 bases align to TRBD1. The CDR3 sequence is 15 residues long. CDR1 and CDR2 (germline): SGHTA, FQGNSA. The V segment lost 5 bases and the J segment 2 bases; nucleotides outside the gene matches: 6. CDR3 loop: CASSLRQGGNYGYTF. The CDR3 nucleotides read TGTGCCAGCAGCCTCCGACAGGGGGGCAACTATGGCTACACCTTC. Full variable domain (rest looked up from reference TRBV7-2 and TRBJ1-2): GAGVSQSPSNKVTEKGKDVELRCDPISGHTALYWYRQSLGQGLEFLIYFQGNSAPDKSGLPSDRFSAERTGGSVSTLTIQRTQQEDSAVYLCASSLRQGGNYGYTFGSGTRLTVV.

The genes are TRBV7-3 and TRBJ2-5; 14 bases fit TRBD2. This CDR3 comprises 17 residues. Germline V CDR1 and CDR2: SGHTA, FQGTGA. Unmatched junction bases numbered 12, after V lost 5 bases and J lost 7 bases. In DNA, the CDR3 is TGTGCCAGCAGCCGGCCTCGGACTAGCGGGGGGAGCGGGACCCAGTACTTC. Protein sequence: CASSRPRTSGGSGTQYF.

The V and J genes are TRBV6-1 and TRBJ1-5; no definite D call. The V gene lost 3 bases and the J gene lost 3 bases, with 9 bases spanning the gap. This CDR3 region has 14 residues. Germline V gene lookup returns CDR1 MNHNS and CDR2 SASEGT. The CDR3, as DNA: TGTGCCAGCAGTGAGGCACTTCTCAATCAGCCCCAGCATTTT. Protein product: CASSEALLNQPQHF.

CDR3 in DNA: TGTGCCAGCAGCGGGGGGGCAGGAGTAACTAATGAAAAACTGTTTTTT. Protein: CASSGGAGVTNEKLFF. The chain employs TRBV7-9 and TRBJ1-4, with TRBD1 as a possible D gene (6 bases). The CDR3 has 16 amino acids. Germline-derived CDR1 and CDR2 are SEHNR and FQNEAQ (reference sequence). The V gene lost 5 bases and the J gene lost 1 base, with 14 bases spanning the gap.

The gene calls are TRBV30 and TRBJ1-3; D call uncertain. V lost 2 bases, J lost 4 bases, and 6 bases lay in between. This CDR3 region has 12 residues. Germline V CDR1 and CDR2: GTSNPN, SVGIG (reference sequence). In DNA form, the CDR3 reads TGTGCCTGGAGTCGGACGGGAAACACCATATATTTT. This encodes CAWSRTGNTIYF.

This clone was recorded only once. The gene calls are TRBV7-2 and TRBJ2-7; tentative D call: TRBD1 (5 bases). The CDR3 has 14 amino acids. V was pared by 5 bases and J by 0 bases, with 11 bases between. Germline V gene sequence: CDR1 SGHTA, CDR2 FQGNSA. The CDR3 loop reads CASSPGFSSYEQYF. CDR3 DNA sequence: TGTGCCAGCAGCCCAGGGTTCTCCTCCTACGAGCAGTACTTC.

The chain uses TRBV9 and TRBJ1-1, with unresolved D. The CDR3 is made up of 14 amino acids. Trimming pared 4 bases from V and 0 bases from J, leaving 10 bases between. Germline V gives CDR1 SGDLS, CDR2 YYNGEE. The CDR3: CASSRGNLNTEAFF. The CDR3 coding sequence is TGTGCCAGCAGCCGTGGTAACTTGAACACTGAAGCTTTCTTT.

This clone was detected a few times. The V call is TRBV6-6, the J call TRBJ2-7; 9 bases are shared with TRBD1. The V gene end was trimmed by 5 bases and the J gene end by 2 bases; junction bases not matched to a gene: 13. The CDR3 consists of 17 residues. Germline V gives CDR1 MNHNY, CDR2 SVGAGI (reference sequence). CDR3 bases: TGTGCCAGCAGTCGTGCGACCGGGACAGGGATAACCTACGAGCAGTACTTC. This gives the protein CASSRATGTGITYEQYF.

The chain combines TRBV6-1 with TRBJ1-6; maybe TRBD1 (6 bases). Trimming took 4 bases from V and 8 from J, leaving 18 bases between them. This CDR3 comprises 16 residues. Per the germline V gene, CDR1 is MNHNS and CDR2 is SASEGT. CDR3 in amino acids: CASSAHRVLFDSPLHF. DNA of the CDR3: TGTGCCAGCAGTGCTCACAGGGTACTCTTTGATTCACCCCTCCACTTT.

The rearrangement links TRBV3-1 (or the pseudogene TRBV3-2) to TRBJ1-1, with no clear D. This CDR3 region has 12 residues. Per germline, CDR1 LGHDT and CDR2 YNNKEL (reference sequence). V was trimmed by 5 bases and J by 3 bases, leaving 7 bases between them. CDR3: CASSSLDTEAFF. The CDR3 nucleotides read TGTGCCAGCAGCAGCTTAGACACTGAAGCTTTCTTT.

The V and J genes are TRBV5-1 and TRBJ2-1; tentative D call: TRBD1 (5 bases). Germline V CDR1 and CDR2: SGHRS, YFSETQ. The CDR3 is made up of 17 amino acids. Between the trimmed V and J ends, which lost 0 bases and 3 bases, there was a span of 16 bases. CDR3 DNA sequence: TGCGCCAGCAGCTTGGGGTTGCAGGGAAGTGGCTACAATGAGCAGTTCTTC. Translation gives CASSLGLQGSGYNEQFF.

This clone was seen only once. The rearrangement joins TRBV6-1 to TRBJ1-5; no clear D. The ends were cut back, 3 bases at V and 4 bases at J, with 13 bases in the middle. CDR3 length equals 15 residues. Germline lookup yields CDR1 MNHNS and CDR2 SASEGT. The CDR3 loop reads CASSDRWQNNQPQHF. The DNA of the CDR3 is TGTGCCAGCAGTGATAGGTGGCAGAATAATCAGCCCCAGCATTTT.

V and J are TRBV5-1 and TRBJ1-3; TRBD1 might be the D (5 bases). The CDR3 has 16 residues. Germline CDR1 is SGHRS and CDR2 is YFSETQ. V lost 4 bases, J lost 10 bases, and 24 bases lay in between. CDR3 amino acids: CASSLATAKISSTIYF. The CDR3 nucleotides read TGCGCCAGCAGCCTCGCGACAGCTAAAATCTCGTCTACCATATATTTT.

The V call is TRBV2, the J call TRBJ1-1, with D possibly matching TRBD1 (5 bases). The ends were cut back, 7 bases at V and 8 bases at J, with 17 bases in the middle. Germline CDR1 SNHLY, CDR2 FYNNEI. The CDR3 loop spans 13 amino acids. CDR3 DNA sequence: TGTGCCAGCAATGGGGCCGTAGGAAACGAAGCTTTCTTT. Its protein is CASNGAVGNEAFF.

The chain combines TRBV4-1 with TRBJ1-4; TRBD1 might be the D (5 bases). The germline CDR1 and CDR2 sequences are MGHRA and YSYEKL. The length of the CDR3 is 15 residues. Trimming cost V 1 base and J 0 bases, with 6 bases left between them. The CDR3 is CASSQGTTTNEKLFF. The CDR3, as DNA: TGCGCCAGCAGCCAAGGGACAACAACTAATGAAAAACTGTTTTTT.